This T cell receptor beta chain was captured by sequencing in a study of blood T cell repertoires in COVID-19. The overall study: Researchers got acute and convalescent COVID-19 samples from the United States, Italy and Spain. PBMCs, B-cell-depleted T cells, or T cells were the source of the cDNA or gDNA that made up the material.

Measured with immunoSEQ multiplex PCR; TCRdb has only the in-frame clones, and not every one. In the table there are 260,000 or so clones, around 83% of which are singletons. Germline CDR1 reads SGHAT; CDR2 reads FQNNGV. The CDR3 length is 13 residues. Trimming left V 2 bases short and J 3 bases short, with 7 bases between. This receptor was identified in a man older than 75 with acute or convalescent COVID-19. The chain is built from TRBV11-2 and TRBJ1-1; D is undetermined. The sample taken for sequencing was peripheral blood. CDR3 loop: CASSLRGYTEAFF. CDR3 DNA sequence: TGTGCCAGCAGCTTACGAGGATACACTGAAGCTTTCTTT.